A single sample is the source of the 10 T cell receptor beta chains below, sequenced in a study of T-cell reconstitution after alpha-beta-depleted transplantation in children. Preparing the TCRbeta library involved the use of unique molecular identifiers. MiXCR, run by TCRdb on the PCR reads, gives a single entry per CDR3 protein. This table has around 90,000 distinct CDR3 sequences, about a sixth appearing once. Sample: PBMCs, mostly from graft donor cells, taken 180 days after TCRalphabeta/CD19-depleted stem cell transplant. Receptors were obtained from a male patient aged 2-10 years who had a stem cell transplant for acute lymphoblastic leukemia, so the T cells may come from the graft donor.

There are a few counts of this clonotype. The rearrangement uses TRBV10-2 and TRBJ1-5; TRBD1 matches 9 bases. V dropped 3 bases and J dropped 5; count of bases not matched to a gene: 5. The germline V gene has CDR1 WSHSY and CDR2 SAAADI. The CDR3 covers 15 residues. As DNA, the CDR3 is TGCGCCAGCAGTGACTCAGACAGGGGGGATCAGCCCCAGCATTTT. Translating it yields CASSDSDRGDQPQHF.

The chain is built from TRBV21-1 and TRBJ2-2. TRBV21-1 is termed a pseudogene. The CDR3 has 11 residues. CDR3 coding DNA: TGTGCCAGCACGTTCACCGGGGAGCTGTTTTTT. It yields the protein CASTFTGELFF.

This clonotype was counted a few times. The chain uses TRBV11-2 and TRBJ2-5; D remains ambiguous. Germline values: CDR1 SGHAT, CDR2 FQNNGV. The CDR3 consists of 13 residues. V lost 1 base and J 5 bases, leaving 8 bases between the germline ends. The CDR3 nucleotides are TGTGCCAGCAGCTTAGCACCTCGGGAGACCCAGTACTTC. Amino acids: CASSLAPRETQYF. The full variable domain, with the rest looked up from reference TRBV11-2 and TRBJ2-5, is EAGVAQSPRYKIIEKRQSVAFWCNPISGHATLYWYQQILGQGPKLLIQFQNNGVVDDSQLPKDRFSAERLKGVDSTLKIQPAKLEDSAVYLCASSLAPRETQYFGPGTRLLVL.

The rearrangement joins TRBV18 to TRBJ2-5, with 7 nucleotides matching TRBD1. The CDR3 runs to 14 residues. Germline CDR1 reads KGHSH; CDR2 reads LQKENI. The V and J ends lost 5 bases and 2 bases, in that order; junction bases with no gene match: 5. The CDR3 spells CASSFRDRQETQYF. The CDR3 bases are TGTGCCAGCTCATTTCGGGACAGACAAGAGACCCAGTACTTC.

The rearrangement links TRBV5-5 to TRBJ2-7; TRBD1 matches at 7 bases. V lost 3 bases and J lost 7; bases outside the gene matches: 7. Germline values: CDR1 SGHKS, CDR2 YYEKEE (reference sequence). The CDR3 covers 13 residues. The CDR3 region has the DNA TGTGCCAGCAGCTCAGGACAGGTACATGAGCAGTACTTC. Residues: CASSSGQVHEQYF.

This clonotype showed up many times. The CDR3 loop reads CSARPPEGNQPQHF. CDR3 in DNA: TGCAGTGCTAGACCTCCGGAAGGGAATCAGCCCCAGCATTTT. This rearrangement joins TRBV20-1 to TRBJ1-5; no definite D call. From germline, CDR1 is DFQATT and CDR2 SNEGSKA (reference sequence). This CDR3 spans 14 amino acids. V was cut by 2 bases and J by 4 bases, with 12 bases left in between.

This clonotype was detected a few times. This chain links TRBV13 with TRBJ2-7, with 7 bases fitting TRBD1. Looked up from germline, CDR1 is PRHDT and CDR2 is FYEKMQ (reference sequence). J was trimmed by 2 bases and V by 5 bases; bases with no gene match: 3. The CDR3 is 13 amino acids. The DNA of the CDR3 is TGTGCCAGCAGCCCCACAGGGGCCTACGAGCAGTACTTC. It specifies CASSPTGAYEQYF.

The rearrangement uses TRBV20-1 and TRBJ1-5; 7 bases line up with TRBD1. With V trimmed by 3 bases and J by 6 bases, 5 bases remained unmatched. This CDR3 comprises 13 residues. Germline V gives CDR1 DFQATT, CDR2 SNEGSKA (reference sequence). CDR3 in DNA: TGCAGTGCTAGCCCGACAGGGAGTCAGCCCCAGCATTTT. Its translation is CSASPTGSQPQHF.

The chain uses TRBV6-5 and TRBJ2-5, with 8 bases fitting TRBD1. Per the germline V gene, CDR1 is MNHEY and CDR2 is SVGAGI. This CDR3 is 16 amino acids long. V lost 4 bases, J lost 3 bases, and 10 bases stayed unmatched. CDR3 sequence reads: CASSSDWQGAEETQYF. DNA for the CDR3: TGTGCCAGCAGTTCGGATTGGCAGGGGGCTGAAGAGACCCAGTACTTC.

The rearrangement uses TRBV30 and TRBJ2-3; TRBD2 might be the D (6 bases). V lost 5 bases to trimming and J lost 0 bases, with 12 bases between them. The germline V gene has CDR1 GTSNPN and CDR2 SVGIG (reference sequence). This CDR3 contains 14 residues. CDR3 nucleotide sequence: TGTGCCTGGGGTTGGGACTTGAGCACAGATACGCAGTATTTT. This codes for CAWGWDLSTDTQYF.